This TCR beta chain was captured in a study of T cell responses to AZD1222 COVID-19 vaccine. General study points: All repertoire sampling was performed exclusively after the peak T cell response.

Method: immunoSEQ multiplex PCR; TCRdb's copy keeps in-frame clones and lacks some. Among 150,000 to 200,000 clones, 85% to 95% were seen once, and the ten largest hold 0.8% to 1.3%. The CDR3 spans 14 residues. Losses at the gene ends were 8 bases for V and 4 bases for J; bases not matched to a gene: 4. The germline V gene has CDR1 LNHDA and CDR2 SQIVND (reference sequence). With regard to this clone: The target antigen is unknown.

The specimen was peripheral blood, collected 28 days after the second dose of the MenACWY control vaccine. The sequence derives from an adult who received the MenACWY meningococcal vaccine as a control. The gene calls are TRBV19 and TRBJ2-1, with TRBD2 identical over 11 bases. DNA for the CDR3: TGTGCCAGTGAGGGACTAGCGGAGTACAATGAGCAGTTCTTC. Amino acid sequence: CASEGLAEYNEQFF.